The 9 T cell receptor beta chains listed next were all sequenced from one sample in a study of shared clonotypes between healthy human individuals. Repertoires were generated with immunoSEQ multiplex PCR, while TCRdb's copy carries only in-frame clones and drops some. In the table there are more than 900,000 clones, approximately 80% of which are singletons. The sequenced material came from memory CD4+ T cells from PBMCs. Subset in this sample: CD45RA-negative fraction. The source is a young man in good health. Some clones in this sample may be carry-over from other donors' samples.

The chain combines TRBV4-2 with TRBJ2-7; 7 bases line up with TRBD2. The CDR3 contains 14 residues. Germline CDR1 LGHNA, CDR2 YNFKEQ. The ends lost 4 bases at V and 4 bases at J; junction bases unmatched: 7. This CDR3 reads CASSLSLAEYEQYF. CDR3 bases: TGTGCCAGCAGCCTTTCCCTAGCGGAATACGAGCAGTACTTC.

The rearrangement links TRBV6-4 to TRBJ2-2; 8 bases align to TRBD2. CDR1 and CDR2 (germline): MRHNA, SNTAGT. Germline trimming cut 5 bases from V and 3 bases from J; bases unmatched to any gene: 8. The CDR3 runs 16 residues. CDR3 coding DNA: TGTGCCAGCAGTTCGGGGCGGGAGGCCGACACCGGGGAGCTGTTTTTT. Its translation is CASSSGREADTGELFF.

Regarding this clone: Other DNA sequences in this specimen translate into the identical CDR3. The genes are TRBV9 and TRBJ2-3; possibly TRBD2 for D (6 bases). CDR1 is SGDLS and CDR2 is YYNGEE in the germline V gene. The CDR3 contains 14 residues. V was trimmed by 0 bases and J by 6 bases, leaving 11 bases between them. The CDR3 nucleotides read TGTGCCAGCAGCGTAGGCGGGATCGGCGATACGCAGTATTTT. Amino acids: CASSVGGIGDTQYF.

This chain uses TRBV19 with TRBJ1-2; D not certain. V was clipped by 7 bases and J by 4 bases, with 10 bases between them. The CDR3 is 12 amino acids. The germline V gene has CDR1 LNHDA and CDR2 SQIVND (reference sequence). CDR3 sequence reads: CASKSGLYGYTF. Written as DNA, the CDR3 is TGTGCCAGTAAGTCAGGCCTCTATGGCTACACCTTC.

V is TRBV19 and J is TRBJ2-7; 9 bases are shared with TRBD2. Germline lookup yields CDR1 LNHDA and CDR2 SQIVND (reference sequence). The CDR3 is made up of 15 amino acids. With 6 bases clipped from V and 7 bases from J, the junction kept 13 bases outside the gene matches. The CDR3 sequence: CASRGKGLAPMEQYF. CDR3 nucleotide sequence: TGTGCCAGTAGAGGAAAAGGACTAGCGCCTATGGAGCAGTACTTC.

This rearrangement joins TRBV14 to TRBJ2-3; TRBD2 agrees at 9 bases. CDR1 SGHDN and CDR2 FVKESK come from the germline V gene. The CDR3 consists of 15 residues. The V and J ends lost 4 bases and 6 bases, in that order; junction bases with no gene match: 8. The chain's CDR3 is CASSRAGLAFDTQYF. In DNA, the CDR3 is TGTGCCAGCAGCCGGGCGGGACTAGCTTTCGATACGCAGTATTTT.

Only a few counts were recorded for this clone. This rearrangement joins TRBV23-1 to TRBJ1-4; D gene unclear. TRBV23-1 is assigned to the ORF class and has an uncertain function. There are 14 residues in the CDR3. Between the trimmed V and J ends, which lost 10 bases and 5 bases, there was a span of 17 bases. CDR3 in amino acids: CATPPDFLNEKLFF. DNA of the CDR3: TGCGCCACCCCGCCGGACTTCCTGAATGAAAAACTGTTTTTT.

The chain links TRBV5-1 to TRBJ2-7; 16 bases fit TRBD2. CDR3 length equals 17 residues. The germline CDR1 and CDR2 sequences are SGHRS and YFSETQ. V shed 0 bases, J shed 7 bases, and the junction held 7 bases outside the gene matches. CDR3 residues: CASSLVGLAGGPSEQYF. Written as DNA, the CDR3 is TGCGCCAGCAGCTTGGTGGGACTAGCGGGAGGGCCGAGTGAGCAGTACTTC.

The chain combines TRBV9 with TRBJ2-5; 12 nucleotides align to TRBD2. Looked up from germline, CDR1 is SGDLS and CDR2 is YYNGEE. This CDR3 region has 15 residues. Trimming at V came to 4 bases and at J to 5 bases, leaving 6 bases not matched to a gene. CDR3 nucleotide sequence: TGTGCCAGCAGCCCGACTAGCGGGAGTGGGGAGACCCAGTACTTC. This codes for CASSPTSGSGETQYF.